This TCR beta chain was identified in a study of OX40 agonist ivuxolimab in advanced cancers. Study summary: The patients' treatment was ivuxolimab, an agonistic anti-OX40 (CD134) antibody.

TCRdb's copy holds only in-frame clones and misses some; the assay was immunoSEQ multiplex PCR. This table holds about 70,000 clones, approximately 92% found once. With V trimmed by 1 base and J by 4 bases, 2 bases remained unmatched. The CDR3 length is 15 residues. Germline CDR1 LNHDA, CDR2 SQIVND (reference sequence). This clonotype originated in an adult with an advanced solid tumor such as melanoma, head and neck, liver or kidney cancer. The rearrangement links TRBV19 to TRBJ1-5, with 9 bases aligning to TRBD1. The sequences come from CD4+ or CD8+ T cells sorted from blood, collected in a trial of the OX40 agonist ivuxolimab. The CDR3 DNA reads TGTGCCAGTAGTATAGCACAGGGGGCAAATCAGCCCCAGCATTTT. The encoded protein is CASSIAQGANQPQHF.